Following are 16 T cell receptor beta chains from one sample sequenced in a study of shared clonotypes between healthy human individuals. The table came from immunoSEQ multiplex PCR; TCRdb's copy has only in-frame clones and leaves some out. In the table there are approximately 2,300,000 clones, 85% to 95% of which are singletons. The sample comprised naive CD4+ T cells from PBMCs. The subset here: CD45RA+ positively selected. Receptors were obtained from a man between 18 and 35 years old in good health. Some clones in this sample may be carry-over from other donors' samples.

On this clone itself: Other DNA sequences in this sample translate to the same CDR3. The CDR3: CASSLPRGPYEQYF. DNA of the CDR3: TGTGCCAGCAGTCTTCCCAGAGGGCCCTACGAGCAGTACTTC. This chain links TRBV28 with TRBJ2-7; perhaps TRBD2 as D (5 bases). Germline lookup yields CDR1 MDHEN and CDR2 SYDVKM. The CDR3 has 14 amino acids. With 5 bases removed from V and 2 bases from J, the gap between germline ends came to 13 bases.

In DNA form, the CDR3 reads TGTGCCATCAGTGAGTCGATATCAGGGGGCACCTACGAGCAGTACTTC. It yields the protein CAISESISGGTYEQYF. The V call is TRBV10-3, the J call TRBJ2-7; TRBD1 matches at 8 bases. Trimming removed 0 bases from V and 2 bases from J; junction bases left unmatched: 6. CDR3 length equals 16 residues. Germline CDR1 reads ENHRY; CDR2 reads SYGVKD.

About this clone: At one of its ends the junction is not consistent with the germline gene, which may arise from a read error. This chain joins TRBV7-3 and TRBJ2-5, with D perhaps TRBD1 or TRBD2 (6 bases each). The length of the CDR3 is 16 residues. From germline, CDR1 is SGHTA and CDR2 FQGTGA. The CDR3 is CAGSLDGGANGETQYF. Here the CDR3 DNA reads TGTGCCGGCAGCTTAGACGGGGGCGCGAACGGCGAGACCCAGTACTTC.

The rearrangement links TRBV5-1 to TRBJ2-1; TRBD2 matches 10 bases. The V and J ends lost 0 bases and 4 bases, in that order; junction bases with no gene match: 7. CDR1 and CDR2 from the germline V gene are SGHRS and YFSETQ. The CDR3 is made up of 17 amino acids. The CDR3 loop reads CASSLGLAGRPYNEQFF. In nucleotides, the CDR3 is TGCGCCAGCAGCTTGGGACTAGCGGGCCGCCCATACAATGAGCAGTTCTTC.

CDR3 residues: CASSLVTGGQRYGYTF. The CDR3 DNA is TGTGCCAGCAGCTTAGTTACCGGGGGGCAACGCTATGGCTACACCTTC. This chain links TRBV7-2 with TRBJ1-2; tentative D call: TRBD1 (6 bases). Per germline, CDR1 SGHTA and CDR2 FQGNSA. This CDR3 has 16 amino acids. V lost 1 base and J 4 bases, leaving 16 bases between the germline ends.

The genes are TRBV6-5 and TRBJ1-1, with a tentative D call TRBD1 (5 bases). V gave up 5 bases and J gave up 1 base, with 14 bases separating them. This CDR3 has 15 amino acids. Germline loops: CDR1 MNHEY, CDR2 SVGAGI. The DNA of the CDR3 is TGTGCCAGCAGTAGCCCGGGACGGTGGAACACTGAAGCTTTCTTT. It codes for CASSSPGRWNTEAFF.

The table lists this clone with a count of one. The chain joins TRBV6-1 to TRBJ1-1; D may be TRBD1 (5 bases). The CDR3 consists of 14 residues. V was trimmed by 1 base and J by 11 bases, leaving 17 bases between them. Looked up from germline, CDR1 is MNHNS and CDR2 is SASEGT. The CDR3, as DNA: TGTGCCAGCAGTGAAGTTCCCCCAGGGTGGCGGGCTTTCTTT. It specifies CASSEVPPGWRAFF.

The chain joins TRBV27 to TRBJ1-1, with TRBD1 as a possible D gene (6 bases). Trimming took 3 bases from V and 1 from J, leaving 15 bases between them. This CDR3 spans 16 amino acids. Germline V gives CDR1 MNHEY, CDR2 SMNVEV (reference sequence). CDR3 in DNA: TGTGCCAGCAGTTTGCGTTCGGGGGCTGGGAACACTGAAGCTTTCTTT. It codes for CASSLRSGAGNTEAFF.

The chain couples TRBV11-1 to TRBJ2-7; TRBD1 agrees at 9 bases. Unmatched junction bases numbered 6, after V lost 4 bases and J lost 5 bases. This CDR3 is built from 14 residues. Germline V gives CDR1 SGHAT, CDR2 FQDESV (reference sequence). The CDR3, as DNA: TGTGCCAGCAGCTCCGGGACAGGGTTCGACGAGCAGTACTTC. This gives the protein CASSSGTGFDEQYF.

CDR3 loop: CASSPLRPTGNEQFF. DNA of the CDR3: TGTGCCAGCAGCCCACTGAGACCCACGGGGAATGAGCAGTTCTTC. The chain recombines TRBV7-2 with TRBJ2-1, with a weak D call TRBD2 (5 bases). Between the trimmed V and J ends, which lost 5 bases and 7 bases, there was a span of 18 bases. CDR3 length: 15 amino acids. The germline V gene encodes CDR1 SGHTA and CDR2 FQGNSA.

V is TRBV30 and J is TRBJ1-4, with D tentatively TRBD1 (5 bases). Trimming left V 5 bases short and J 8 bases short, with 15 bases between. The germline V gene encodes CDR1 GTSNPN and CDR2 SVGIG (reference sequence). The CDR3 has 13 residues. CDR3 nucleotides: TGTGCCTGGGGGACCTCGGGGGGAGAAAAACTGTTTTTT. Its translation is CAWGTSGGEKLFF.

This sequence joins TRBV6-1 and TRBJ2-1; 8 bases agree with TRBD2. Losses at the gene ends were 7 bases for V and 8 bases for J; bases not matched to a gene: 10. The germline gives CDR1 MNHNS, CDR2 SASEGT. The CDR3 runs to 14 residues. The CDR3 loop reads CASNGRGVFDEQFF. The CDR3 DNA follows: TGTGCCAGCAACGGGAGGGGGGTTTTTGATGAGCAGTTCTTC.

This clone was seen a single time. V usage is TRBV28 and J usage is TRBJ1-4; weak D call: TRBD1 (5 bases). Between the trimmed V and J ends, which lost 3 bases and 4 bases, there was a span of 12 bases. Looked up from germline, CDR1 is MDHEN and CDR2 is SYDVKM. The CDR3 extends over 15 amino acids. CDR3 amino acids: CASSFSGTLNEKLFF. The CDR3 bases are TGTGCCAGCAGTTTCTCCGGGACTCTTAATGAAAAACTGTTTTTT.

The rearrangement uses TRBV10-2 and TRBJ2-2; D possibly corresponds to TRBD2 (6 bases). The germline CDR1 and CDR2 sequences are WSHSY and SAAADI. This CDR3 is 15 amino acids long. V gave up 6 bases and J gave up 4 bases, with 15 bases separating them. The CDR3 region is CASSPGLLTTGELFF. The CDR3 DNA sequence: TGCGCCAGCAGCCCGGGACTTCTTACCACCGGGGAGCTGTTTTTT.

The chain has TRBV30 and TRBJ2-7, with 14 bases lining up with TRBD2. The CDR3 loop spans 13 amino acids. V lost 8 bases to trimming and J lost 12 bases; unmatched junction nucleotides: 12. The germline gives CDR1 GTSNPN, CDR2 SVGIG (reference sequence). For the CDR3, the DNA is TGTGCCGGGGGACTAGCGGGAGTTCCCAATCGGTACTTC. Encoded protein: CAGGLAGVPNRYF. The variable domain in full, with the rest retrieved from reference TRBV30 and TRBJ2-7, is SQTIHQWPATLVQPVGSPLSLECTVEGTSNPNLYWYRQAAGRGLQLLFYSVGIGQISSEVPQNLSASRPQDRQFILSSKKLLLSDSGFYLCAGGLAGVPNRYFGPGTRLTVT.

V is TRBV27 and J is TRBJ1-4, with 7 positions matching TRBD1. V dropped 2 bases and J dropped 4; count of bases not matched to a gene: 7. CDR3 length equals 16 residues. Germline V gives CDR1 MNHEY, CDR2 SMNVEV (reference sequence). The CDR3, as DNA: TGTGCCAGCAGTTTAGGCCCCGACAGGGATAATGAAAAACTGTTTTTT. Translation gives CASSLGPDRDNEKLFF.